This TCR beta chain was recorded in a study of T cells in pancreatic ductal adenocarcinoma. Notes on the study in general: Tumor and blood clonality did not differ significantly, about 0.112 versus 0.072. Tumor-versus-blood clonality comparisons may be biased toward lower tumor diversity.

Worth noting for this clone: The antigen remains unidentified.

The V end was cut by 4 bases, the J end by 4 bases, with 10 bases between. The germline CDR1 and CDR2 sequences are MGHDK and SYGVNS. The CDR3 consists of 14 residues. Surgery without prior neoadjuvant therapy was the treatment of the selected pancreatic ductal adenocarcinoma patients. Profiling relied on immunoSEQ multiplex PCR, and the TCRdb table lists in-frame clones only, not all of them. The sample holds roughly 100,000 clones, 90% to 95% seen once. Sequenced sample: PBMCs. The chain uses TRBV25-1 and TRBJ1-4; D unresolved. The source is a human donor with pancreatic ductal adenocarcinoma. The CDR3 here is CASSVWGDNEKLFF. The CDR3 nucleotides read TGTGCCAGCAGTGTATGGGGAGATAATGAAAAACTGTTTTTT.